These 26 T cell receptor beta chains were sequenced from one sample in a study of blood T cell repertoires in COVID-19. TCRdb keeps only in-frame clones here, not all; method: immunoSEQ multiplex PCR. The sample has around 180,000 clones; about 80% are singletons. Sequencing used peripheral blood. Source of these receptors: a human donor in a cohort sampled during active COVID-19.

This clone was recorded a few times. CDR3 nucleotide sequence: TGCGCCAGCAGCCAAGGAGGGGGTGAGCAGTACTTC. As protein: CASSQGGGEQYF. The V call is TRBV4-1, the J call TRBJ2-7; D might be TRBD1 (6 bases). This CDR3 is 12 amino acids long. V was shortened by 1 base and J by 7 bases, with 8 bases between the two germline ends. CDR1 and CDR2 (germline): MGHRA, YSYEKL.

The chain links TRBV10-3 to TRBJ1-6; D might be TRBD1 (6 bases). Per germline, CDR1 ENHRY and CDR2 SYGVKD. Trimming left V 3 bases short and J 7 bases short, with 13 bases between. The CDR3 loop spans 15 amino acids. In DNA, the CDR3 is TGTGCCATCAGTGAACCCGGACAGCCCAATTCACCCCTCCACTTT. Protein sequence: CAISEPGQPNSPLHF.

This chain uses TRBV10-1 with TRBJ2-1, with unresolved D. CDR1 is WNHNN, CDR2 SYGVQD, per germline (reference sequence). This CDR3 is built from 11 residues. The V end was cut by 2 bases, the J end by 10 bases, with 6 bases between. CDR3 protein: CASSEAREQFF. DNA for the CDR3: TGCGCCAGCAGTGAGGCGCGGGAGCAGTTCTTC.

The rearrangement uses TRBV3-1 (or the pseudogene TRBV3-2) and TRBJ2-1; TRBD2 matches at 10 bases. Per the germline V gene, CDR1 is LGHDT and CDR2 is YNNKEL (reference sequence). Losses at the gene ends were 1 base for V and 1 base for J; bases not matched to a gene: 7. This CDR3 spans 18 amino acids. In nucleotides, the CDR3 is TGTGCCAGCAGCCAAGGAGCGGGGGGGCTGCTATCCTACAATGAGCAGTTCTTC. Translation: CASSQGAGGLLSYNEQFF.

The chain is built from TRBV6-6 and TRBJ1-2; tentative D call: TRBD1 (6 bases). This CDR3 has 13 residues. Trimming shortened V by 4 bases and J by 4 bases, and 10 bases separated the two germline ends. Germline loops: CDR1 MNHNY, CDR2 SVGAGI (reference sequence). The CDR3 reads CASSLGQSYGYTF. The CDR3 coding sequence is TGTGCCAGCAGTTTAGGACAGTCCTATGGCTACACCTTC.

The chain links TRBV28 to TRBJ1-2, with TRBD1 matching 8 bases. Germline V gene sequence: CDR1 MDHEN, CDR2 SYDVKM. This CDR3 is built from 14 residues. J lost 10 bases, V lost 7 bases, and 14 bases had no gene match. The CDR3 loop is CASIRQGQPSPYTF. The CDR3 DNA reads as TGTGCCAGCATTAGACAGGGGCAGCCTAGTCCCTACACCTTC.

This chain joins TRBV27 and TRBJ2-7, with D possibly being TRBD1 (5 bases). The CDR3 length is 14 residues. Germline V gives CDR1 MNHEY, CDR2 SMNVEV (reference sequence). V gave up 2 bases and J gave up 3 bases, with 11 bases separating them. In nucleotides, the CDR3 is TGTGCCAGCAGTTTAAAGGGGAACGGCTACGAGCAGTACTTC. Translation: CASSLKGNGYEQYF.

The chain recombines TRBV9 with TRBJ2-7; a weak D match, TRBD2 (5 bases). The V gene's germline CDR1 is SGDLS and CDR2 YYNGEE. The length of the CDR3 is 15 residues. V was shortened by 3 bases and J by 5 bases, with 18 bases between the two germline ends. CDR3 in amino acids: CASSAAGTSTNEQYF. CDR3 sequence (DNA): TGTGCCAGCAGCGCGGCCGGAACTAGTACCAACGAGCAGTACTTC.

The rearrangement uses TRBV7-2 and TRBJ1-2, with 10 bases fitting TRBD1. The CDR3 is 15 amino acids. Germline V gene sequence: CDR1 SGHTA, CDR2 FQGNSA. V lost 3 bases, J lost 8 bases, and 9 bases stayed unmatched. The CDR3 bases are TGTGCCAGCAGCTTCCGAGACAGGGGGCGAAAGGGCTACACCTTC. Its translation: CASSFRDRGRKGYTF.

The chain uses TRBV24-1 and TRBJ2-3; D is perhaps TRBD1 (6 bases). CDR1 and CDR2 (germline): KGHDR, SFDVKD. Trimming pared 9 bases from V and 2 bases from J, leaving 14 bases between. The CDR3 covers 14 residues. The CDR3 nucleotides are TGTGCCACCGGGGGCGGCGTCCCCACAGATACGCAGTATTTT. Residues: CATGGGVPTDTQYF.

J is TRBJ1-2 and V is TRBV3-1 (or the pseudogene TRBV3-2), with D perhaps matching TRBD1 (5 bases). Germline V gene data show CDR1 as LGHDT and CDR2 as YNNKEL (reference sequence). The CDR3 spans 13 residues. Trimming removed 1 base at V and 7 bases at J, with 10 bases between. CDR3 sequence: CASSQAGYGGYTF. CDR3 in DNA: TGTGCCAGCAGCCAAGCAGGGTATGGTGGCTACACCTTC.

The chain uses TRBV3-1 (or the pseudogene TRBV3-2) and TRBJ1-1, with D tentatively TRBD1 (6 bases). This CDR3 is built from 14 residues. Trimming left V 0 bases short and J 1 base short, with 6 bases between. The V gene's germline CDR1 is LGHDT and CDR2 YNNKEL (reference sequence). Written as DNA, the CDR3 is TGTGCCAGCAGCCAAGAAGGGGGGAACACTGAAGCTTTCTTT. This gives the protein CASSQEGGNTEAFF.

The chain employs TRBV28 and TRBJ2-6; 9 positions agree with TRBD1. J was trimmed by 0 bases and V by 7 bases; bases with no gene match: 7. Germline CDR1 reads MDHEN; CDR2 reads SYDVKM. The CDR3 sequence is 17 residues long. The CDR3 DNA follows: TGTGCCAGCAAAACAGGGGGCCTAGGCTCTGGGGCCAACGTCCTGACTTTC. It is translated as CASKTGGLGSGANVLTF.

The chain is built from TRBV7-2 and TRBJ2-7; 16 bases are a match to TRBD2. CDR3 length: 17 amino acids. V dropped 1 base and J dropped 6; count of bases not matched to a gene: 6. Germline CDR1 reads SGHTA; CDR2 reads FQGNSA. The CDR3 coding sequence is TGTGCCAGCAGCTTAGTAGGGACTAGCGGGAGGGCCCCCGAGCAGTACTTC. Protein product: CASSLVGTSGRAPEQYF.

This clone was seen once. The chain uses TRBV7-8 and TRBJ2-7; the match to TRBD1 covers 12 bases. This CDR3 spans 15 amino acids. The V gene end was trimmed by 5 bases and the J gene end by 6 bases; junction bases not matched to a gene: 8. The germline V gene has CDR1 SGHVS and CDR2 FQNEAQ. The CDR3 is CASSKTGTGGFEQYF. CDR3 DNA sequence: TGTGCCAGCAGCAAGACCGGGACAGGGGGCTTCGAGCAGTACTTC. Full variable domain (rest looked up from reference TRBV7-8 and TRBJ2-7): GAGVSQSPRYKVAKRGQDVALRCDPISGHVSLFWYQQALGQGPEFLTYFQNEAQLDKSGLPSDRFFAERPEGSVSTLKIQRTQQEDSAVYLCASSKTGTGGFEQYFGPGTRLTVT.

V is TRBV6-6 and J is TRBJ2-7; 11 bases map to TRBD2. Germline-derived CDR1 and CDR2 are MNHNY and SVGAGI (reference sequence). J lost 1 base, V lost 6 bases, and 5 bases had no gene match. This CDR3 is 15 amino acids long. The CDR3 DNA sequence: TGTGCCAGCAGCTATAGCGGGGGGGGATCCTACGAGCAGTACTTC. Encoded protein: CASSYSGGGSYEQYF.

The chain recombines TRBV6-5 with TRBJ2-3, with TRBD2 matching 10 bases. The CDR3 extends over 14 amino acids. The ends lost 7 bases at V and 3 bases at J; junction bases unmatched: 4. In germline, CDR1 is MNHEY, CDR2 SVGAGI. The CDR3 DNA is TGTGCCAGCAAGGGACTAGCGCCGACAGATACGCAGTATTTT. Translating it yields CASKGLAPTDTQYF.

J is TRBJ2-7 and V is TRBV9, with 7 bases that match TRBD2. The germline CDR1 and CDR2 sequences are SGDLS and YYNGEE. The trim removed 0 bases at V and 0 bases at J, leaving 6 bases unmatched. This CDR3 is built from 16 residues. The CDR3, as DNA: TGTGCCAGCAGCGTAGGGGGCGGGAGCCCCTCCTACGAGCAGTACTTC. Its translation is CASSVGGGSPSYEQYF.

The chain recombines TRBV3-1 (or the pseudogene TRBV3-2) with TRBJ2-3, with 9 positions matching TRBD2. The J segment lost 0 bases and the V segment lost 1 base, leaving 8 bases of the junction unmatched. This CDR3 has 18 residues. Looked up from germline, CDR1 is LGHDT and CDR2 is YNNKEL (reference sequence). The chain's CDR3 is CASSQATASGASTDTQYF. The DNA for the CDR3 is TGTGCCAGCAGCCAAGCTACCGCTAGCGGGGCTAGCACAGATACGCAGTATTTT.

This clone has just one count. The chain links TRBV19 to TRBJ2-7; 7 bases line up with TRBD2. CDR1 and CDR2 (germline): LNHDA, SQIVND (reference sequence). This CDR3 has 15 residues. V was clipped by 3 bases and J by 2 bases; unmatched bases: 7. The CDR3 here is CASSIAAGTPYEQYF. The CDR3 DNA is TGTGCCAGTAGTATTGCAGCGGGAACGCCCTACGAGCAGTACTTC.

The V call is TRBV4-1, the J call TRBJ2-2, with D possibly matching TRBD2 (5 bases). The CDR3 totals 13 residues. V was clipped by 7 bases and J by 8 bases, with 14 bases between them. Germline values: CDR1 MGHRA, CDR2 YSYEKL. DNA of the CDR3: TGCGCCAGCACTCGGGATCCCGGGGGGGAGCTGTTTTTT. Protein sequence: CASTRDPGGELFF.

V gene TRBV7-8 combines with J gene TRBJ2-7, with D possibly being TRBD1 (6 bases). The CDR3 extends over 15 amino acids. Per the germline V gene, CDR1 is SGHVS and CDR2 is FQNEAQ. V was clipped by 4 bases and J by 9 bases, with 22 bases between them. Written as DNA, the CDR3 is TGTGCCAGCAGCTCCCCCGAAGACAGGATAGTCGGGCAGTACTTC. The encoded protein is CASSSPEDRIVGQYF. The variable domain in full, with the rest retrieved from reference TRBV7-8 and TRBJ2-7, is GAGVSQSPRYKVAKRGQDVALRCDPISGHVSLFWYQQALGQGPEFLTYFQNEAQLDKSGLPSDRFFAERPEGSVSTLKIQRTQQEDSAVYLCASSSPEDRIVGQYFGPGTRLTVT.

This clone is a singleton in its sample. J is TRBJ2-5 and V is TRBV28; the match to TRBD2 covers 7 bases. Germline assignment: CDR1 MDHEN and CDR2 SYDVKM. J was trimmed by 5 bases and V by 6 bases; bases with no gene match: 9. The CDR3 extends over 14 amino acids. CDR3 protein: CASSPPWRGETQYF. DNA of the CDR3: TGTGCCAGCAGCCCCCCGTGGCGGGGGGAGACCCAGTACTTC.

This clone was counted only a few times. The J gene is TRBJ2-7, the V gene TRBV9, with 9 positions matching TRBD1. The V and J ends lost 3 bases and 3 bases, in that order; junction bases with no gene match: 7. Germline V lookup: CDR1 SGDLS, CDR2 YYNGEE. This CDR3 has 15 residues. The DNA for the CDR3 is TGTGCCAGCAGCGCGTCCGGGACAGGGTACTACGAGCAGTACTTC. It is translated as CASSASGTGYYEQYF.

This clone was counted only a few times. This rearrangement joins TRBV28 to TRBJ1-1; D remains unclear. The CDR3 runs to 13 residues. V was trimmed by 4 bases and J by 4 bases, leaving 10 bases between them. Germline V gives CDR1 MDHEN, CDR2 SYDVKM. The CDR3 region has the DNA TGTGCCAGCAGTTCCGGGGAATTCACTGAAGCTTTCTTT. Amino acids: CASSSGEFTEAFF.

This CDR3 is CAISESKSEQYF. CDR3 nucleotides: TGTGCCATCAGTGAGTCGAAGAGCGAGCAGTACTTC. The V and J genes are TRBV10-3 and TRBJ2-7; the D is unclear. CDR3 length: 12 residues. The germline CDR1 and CDR2 sequences are ENHRY and SYGVKD. V shed 0 bases and J shed 6 bases, with 6 bases lying between them.